The T cell receptor (beta chain) under discussion was sequenced for a study of high-grade serous ovarian cancer treatment subgroups. The tumor samples were collected prior to definitive surgery or chemotherapy. Per germline, CDR1 SEHNR and CDR2 FQNEAQ (reference sequence). Unmatched junction bases numbered 3, after V lost 2 bases and J lost 5 bases. The CDR3 has 14 amino acids. The repertoire was sequenced with immunoSEQ multiplex PCR; TCRdb's copy has only in-frame clones and lacks some. The sample contains about 11,000 clones, roughly four fifths of which appear only once. This clone was recorded only once.

This TCR derives from a human donor with high-grade serous ovarian cancer. Specimen: tumor tissue. The chain employs TRBV7-9 and TRBJ2-1; 7 bases match TRBD2. The CDR3 reads CASSLLSGNNEQFF. CDR3 coding DNA: TGTGCCAGCAGCTTACTGAGCGGGAACAATGAGCAGTTCTTC.